This paragraph covers one TCR beta chain sequence. Its cognate antigen is unknown. Germline CDR1 is SGHTA and CDR2 is FQGNSA. V was pared by 8 bases and J by 0 bases, with 12 bases of the junction left unmatched. The CDR3 spans 16 residues. The sample originates from a study of cytomegalovirus exposure and HLA in healthy donors. Findings and limits, study-wide: Upon later analysis, HLA-associated TCR beta chains proved more clonally expanded than other, equally common chains.

Both 60 Vbeta primers and 13 Jbeta primers went into the PCR. Using immunoSEQ multiplex PCR, the repertoire was profiled, and TCRdb retains in-frame clones only, with some absent. This table holds approximately 73,000 clones, roughly 63% found once. The TCR was taken from a man aged 30 to 45 in good health and CMV-seropositive. The source material was PBMCs. The chain employs TRBV7-2 and TRBJ1-2, with 7 nucleotides matching TRBD1. The CDR3 loop reads CASLGRQGEANYGYTF. CDR3 coding DNA: TGTGCCAGCCTAGGGCGGCAGGGGGAAGCTAACTATGGCTACACCTTC.